This T cell receptor beta chain stems from a study of T cell responses to AZD1222 COVID-19 vaccine. V dropped 0 bases and J dropped 8 bases, with 10 bases sitting between them. The CDR3 extends over 13 amino acids. Germline assignment: CDR1 MNHEY and CDR2 SVGEGT. Repertoires were generated with immunoSEQ multiplex PCR, while TCRdb's copy carries only in-frame clones and drops some. Here the sample spans more than 95,000 clones, over 80% being singletons. On this clone: The antigen is undetermined.

General study findings and limits: Along spike, vaccine-associated CD4 TCRs were found throughout, with dominance at 160-218 and 743-854. White British ancestry dominated among donors, who included more females, and clonal diversity was possibly underestimated. Repertoire samples came only from after the peak T cell response. Among those given AZD1222, only five or six were seropositive at baseline.

This receptor was identified in an adult in good health. The chain carries TRBV6-2 or TRBV6-3 and TRBJ1-1; a weak D match, TRBD1 (5 bases). This specimen was peripheral blood, taken on day 0 of AZD1222 vaccination. CDR3 bases: TGTGCCAGCAGTTACTCCGCGGGACGCGAAGCTTTCTTT. This gives the protein CASSYSAGREAFF.